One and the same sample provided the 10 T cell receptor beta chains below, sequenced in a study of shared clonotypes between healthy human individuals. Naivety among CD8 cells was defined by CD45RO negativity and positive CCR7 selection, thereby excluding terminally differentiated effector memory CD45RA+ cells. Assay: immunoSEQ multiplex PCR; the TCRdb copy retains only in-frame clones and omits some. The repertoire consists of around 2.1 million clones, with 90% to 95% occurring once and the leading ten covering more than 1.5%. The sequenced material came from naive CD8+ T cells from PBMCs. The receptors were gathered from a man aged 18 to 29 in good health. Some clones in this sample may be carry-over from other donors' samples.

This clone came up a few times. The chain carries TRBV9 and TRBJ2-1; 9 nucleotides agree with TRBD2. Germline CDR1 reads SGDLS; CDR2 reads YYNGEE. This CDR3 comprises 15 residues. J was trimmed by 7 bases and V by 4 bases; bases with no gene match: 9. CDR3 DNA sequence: TGTGCCAGCAGCACAAAGGGACTAGCCGGGAATGAGCAGTTCTTC. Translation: CASSTKGLAGNEQFF.

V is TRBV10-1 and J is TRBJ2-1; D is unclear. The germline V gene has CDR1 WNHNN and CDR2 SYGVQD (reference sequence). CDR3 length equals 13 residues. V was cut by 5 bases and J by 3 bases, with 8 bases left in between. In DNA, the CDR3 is TGCGCCAGCAGTCCGGCCAGCTACAATGAGCAGTTCTTC. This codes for CASSPASYNEQFF.

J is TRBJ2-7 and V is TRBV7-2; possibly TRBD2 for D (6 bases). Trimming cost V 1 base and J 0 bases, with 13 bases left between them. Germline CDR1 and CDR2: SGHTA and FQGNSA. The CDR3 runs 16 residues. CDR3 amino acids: CASSLVAAGISYEQYF. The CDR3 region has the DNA TGTGCCAGCAGCTTAGTGGCCGCGGGGATCTCCTACGAGCAGTACTTC.

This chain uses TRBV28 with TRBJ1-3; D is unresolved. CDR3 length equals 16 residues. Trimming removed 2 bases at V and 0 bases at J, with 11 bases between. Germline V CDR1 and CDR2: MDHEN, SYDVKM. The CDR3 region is CASSLSLGDSGNTIYF. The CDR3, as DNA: TGTGCCAGCAGTTTAAGTCTGGGAGACTCTGGAAACACCATATATTTT.

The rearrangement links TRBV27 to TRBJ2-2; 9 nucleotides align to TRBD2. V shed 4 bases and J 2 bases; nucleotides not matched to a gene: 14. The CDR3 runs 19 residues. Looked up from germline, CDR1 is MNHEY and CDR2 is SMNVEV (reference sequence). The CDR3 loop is CASSYSGLALLSNTGELFF. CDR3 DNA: TGTGCCAGCAGTTATTCGGGACTAGCTCTTTTGAGCAACACCGGGGAGCTGTTTTTT.

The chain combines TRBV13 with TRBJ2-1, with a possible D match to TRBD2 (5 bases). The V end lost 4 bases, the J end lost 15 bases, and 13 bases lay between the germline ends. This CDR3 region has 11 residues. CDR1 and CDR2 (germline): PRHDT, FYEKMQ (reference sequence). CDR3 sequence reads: CASSSSLGGFF. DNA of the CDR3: TGTGCCAGCAGCTCTAGCCTCGGAGGGTTCTTC. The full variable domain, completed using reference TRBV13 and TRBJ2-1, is AAGVIQSPRHLIKEKRETATLKCYPIPRHDTVYWYQQGPGQDPQFLISFYEKMQSDKGSIPDRFSAQQFSDYHSELNMSSLELGDSALYFCASSSSLGGFFGPGTRLTVL.

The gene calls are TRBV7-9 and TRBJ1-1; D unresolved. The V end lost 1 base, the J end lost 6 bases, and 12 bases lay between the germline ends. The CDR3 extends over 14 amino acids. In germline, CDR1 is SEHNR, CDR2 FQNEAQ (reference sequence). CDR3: CASSLVSQFAEAFF. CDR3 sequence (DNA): TGTGCCAGCAGCTTAGTCTCACAGTTCGCTGAAGCTTTCTTT.

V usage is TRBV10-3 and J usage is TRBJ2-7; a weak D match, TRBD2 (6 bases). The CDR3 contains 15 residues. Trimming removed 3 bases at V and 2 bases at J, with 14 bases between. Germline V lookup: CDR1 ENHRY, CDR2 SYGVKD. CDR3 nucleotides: TGTGCCATCAGTGACCCGGGCGGGAATACCTACGAGCAGTACTTC. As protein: CAISDPGGNTYEQYF.

CDR3 residues: CASSLAGEGNYGYTF. DNA for the CDR3: TGTGCCAGCAGCTTGGCAGGGGAAGGTAACTATGGCTACACCTTC. V and J are TRBV5-5 and TRBJ1-2; the D gene is possibly TRBD1 (6 bases). The CDR3 runs to 15 residues. Germline V gene data show CDR1 as SGHKS and CDR2 as YYEKEE (reference sequence). The V end lost 0 bases, the J end lost 1 base, and 10 bases lay between the germline ends.

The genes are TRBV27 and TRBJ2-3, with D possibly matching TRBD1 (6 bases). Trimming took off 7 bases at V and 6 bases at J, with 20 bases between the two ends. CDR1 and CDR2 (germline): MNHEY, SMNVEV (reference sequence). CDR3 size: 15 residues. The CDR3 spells CASIDRSGRRDTQYF. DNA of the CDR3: TGTGCCAGCATCGACAGGTCAGGAAGGAGGGATACGCAGTATTTT.